The rows below give T cell receptor beta chains drawn from one sample of a study of blood T cell repertoires in COVID-19. Data came from immunoSEQ multiplex PCR; TCRdb stores just in-frame clones and leaves some out. The sample holds roughly 210,000 clones, around 84% seen once. Source material: peripheral blood. Receptors were obtained from a woman over 75 with COVID-19, enrolled during active disease. Both conserved end residues are part of each CDR3. The order of the fields is D gene, V gene, CDR3 length, J gene, clone size, CDR3 DNA, CDR3 protein. A D gene is named only where the DNA matches it firmly. A clone size is listed for some rows: how often the clone was seen (once, few, many), or a class if it is expanded.

>NA|TRBV30|15|TRBJ1-6|NA
TGTGCCTGGAGTGTAACTCACACGACTTCTTCACCCCTCCACTTT
CAWSVTHTTSSPLHF
>TRBD1|TRBV9|16|TRBJ1-1|NA
TGTGCCAGCAGCGTTGGCACAGGGGCAATAAACACTGAAGCTTTCTTT
CASSVGTGAINTEAFF
>NA|TRBV5-1|14|TRBJ1-2|few
TGCGCCAGCGGCGGCGGGGGCCCCATTTTTGGCTACACCTTC
CASGGGGPIFGYTF
>TRBD2|TRBV7-9|19|TRBJ2-2|few
TGTGCCAGCAGCTTAGTCTATACTAGCGGGGCGGCCAACACCGGGGAGCTGTTTTTT
CASSLVYTSGAANTGELFF
>NA|TRBV2|12|TRBJ1-2|NA
TGTGCCAGCAGTGAACAGGACTATGGCTACACCTTC
CASSEQDYGYTF
>TRBD1|TRBV7-9|14|TRBJ1-4|few
TGTGCCAGCAGCCGCGACAGGGGTGGCGAAAAACTGTTTTTT
CASSRDRGGEKLFF
>NA|TRBV29-1|11|TRBJ1-1|few
TGCAGCGCCGAGATGAACACTGAAGCTTTCTTT
CSAEMNTEAFF
>NA|TRBV4-1|13|TRBJ2-1|NA
TGCGCCAGCAGCCAGGCCGGGGGAAATGAGCAGTTCTTC
CASSQAGGNEQFF
>NA|TRBV7-2|15|TRBJ2-5|NA
TGTGCCAGCAGCTCAGGGGGGAGAATCCAAGAGACCCAGTACTTC
CASSSGGRIQETQYF
>NA|TRBV28|14|TRBJ2-5|NA
TGTGCCAGCAGCGACCCCGGTCCCGGGGAGACCCAGTACTTC
CASSDPGPGETQYF
>TRBD1|TRBV28|13|TRBJ2-1|once
TGTGCCGGAAGGGACAGCAGATACAATGAGCAGTTCTTC
CAGRDSRYNEQFF
>NA|TRBV15|14|TRBJ2-2|NA
TGTGCCACCAGCAGAGATACAGGATCCGGGGAGCTGTTTTTT
CATSRDTGSGELFF
>TRBD1|TRBV7-2|15|TRBJ1-1|NA
TGTGCCAGCAGCTTAGAGGGACAGGCATTGACTGAAGCTTTCTTT
CASSLEGQALTEAFF
>NA|TRBV6-5|12|TRBJ2-3|NA
TGTGCCAGCAGCCGACATCCAGATACGCAGTATTTT
CASSRHPDTQYF
>NA|TRBV19|15|TRBJ1-2|NA
TGTGCCAGTAGTCTGGGGCCGGACAGAAACTATGGCTACACCTTC
CASSLGPDRNYGYTF
>TRBD1|TRBV24-1|16|TRBJ1-1|once
TGTGCCACCAGTGATTCCCGGACAGGGACGAACACTGAAGCTTTCTTT
CATSDSRTGTNTEAFF
>TRBD1|TRBV7-8|13|TRBJ2-5|NA
TGTGCCAGCAGCCCCGACAGGGGCGAGATCCAGTACTTC
CASSPDRGEIQYF
>NA|TRBV3-1/TRBV3-2|14|TRBJ1-1|NA
TGTGCCAGCAGCCAGAGAGAGGGGGGGACTGAAGCTTTCTTT
CASSQREGGTEAFF